These 24 T cell receptor beta chains share one sample of origin, sequenced in a study of T cell responses to AZD1222 COVID-19 vaccine. The repertoire was sequenced with immunoSEQ multiplex PCR; TCRdb's copy has only in-frame clones and lacks some. Of about 100,000 clones in the sample, approximately 90% are singletons; the top ten hold 7.5% to 9.5%. The material was peripheral blood, obtained 28 days after the second AZD1222 dose. These receptors all come from an adult who received the AZD1222 COVID-19 vaccine.

V is TRBV27 and J is TRBJ2-2; no clear D gene. The length of the CDR3 is 13 residues. The V end was cut by 1 base, the J end by 4 bases, with 4 bases between. In germline, CDR1 is MNHEY, CDR2 SMNVEV (reference sequence). CDR3 sequence (DNA): TGTGCCAGCAGTTTATGGGGCACCGGGGAGCTGTTTTTT. Protein: CASSLWGTGELFF.

The chain uses TRBV27 and TRBJ2-1; 8 bases fit TRBD2. V gave up 1 base and J gave up 6 bases; unmatched junction bases: 8. CDR1 MNHEY and CDR2 SMNVEV come from the germline V gene (reference sequence). CDR3 size: 16 residues. The CDR3 sequence is CASSLWAGGRGNEQFF. CDR3 nucleotides: TGTGCCAGCAGTTTATGGGCGGGGGGCAGGGGCAATGAGCAGTTCTTC.

This chain uses TRBV7-2 with TRBJ2-2; D is unresolved. Germline CDR1 and CDR2: SGHTA and FQGNSA. Trimming took 3 bases from V and 6 from J, leaving 8 bases between them. The CDR3 is made up of 13 amino acids. CDR3 DNA sequence: TGTGCCAGCAGCTTTAGGCGGTCCGGGGAGCTGTTTTTT. Protein sequence: CASSFRRSGELFF.

The chain recombines TRBV21-1 with TRBJ2-5; no DNA check was done on the table's D call, TRBD2. TRBV21-1 represents a pseudogene. CDR3 length: 18 amino acids. As DNA, the CDR3 is TGTGCCAGCAGCAACGACCCTAGGACTAGCGGAACCCAAGAGACCCAGTACTTC. Residues: CASSNDPRTSGTQETQYF.

For the CDR3, the DNA is TGTGCCAGCAGTTCAAGCGGGAGTTACAATGAGCAGTTCTTC. Amino acid sequence: CASSSSGSYNEQFF. J is TRBJ2-1 and V is TRBV6-5; 8 bases line up with TRBD2. CDR1 MNHEY and CDR2 SVGAGI come from the germline V gene. J was trimmed by 4 bases and V by 4 bases; bases with no gene match: 3. The CDR3 is 14 residues long.

The chain joins TRBV28 to TRBJ2-2; 8 bases match TRBD1. CDR3 size: 16 residues. Germline V gives CDR1 MDHEN, CDR2 SYDVKM. V trimming: 6 bases; J trimming: 0 bases; junction bases outside the gene matches: 6. The chain's CDR3 is CASSLLTGANTGELFF. The CDR3 nucleotides read TGTGCCAGCAGCCTCCTGACAGGGGCGAACACCGGGGAGCTGTTTTTT.

V gene TRBV5-1 combines with J gene TRBJ1-6, with D tentatively TRBD1 (6 bases). Looked up from germline, CDR1 is SGHRS and CDR2 is YFSETQ. Trimming took 3 bases from V and 6 from J, leaving 16 bases between them. This CDR3 contains 16 residues. The chain's CDR3 is CASSYGGQPFNSPLHF. CDR3 nucleotides: TGCGCCAGCAGCTATGGGGGCCAACCGTTTAATTCACCCCTCCACTTT.

This chain links TRBV29-1 with TRBJ1-4, with 7 bases that match TRBD1. Germline V gene data show CDR1 as SQVTM and CDR2 as ANQGSEA. The CDR3 has 13 residues. V was pared by 3 bases and J by 11 bases, with 9 bases of the junction left unmatched. CDR3 bases: TGCAGCGTTGACGATAGGGGGCGAGGGAAACTGTTTTTT. Translating gives CSVDDRGRGKLFF. Complete variable domain (other parts from reference TRBV29-1 and TRBJ1-4): SAVISQKPSRDICQRGTSLTIQCQVDSQVTMMFWYRQQPGQSLTLIATANQGSEATYESGFVIDKFPISRPNLTFSTLTVSNMSPEDSSIYLCSVDDRGRGKLFFGSGTQLSVL.

The rearrangement links TRBV7-6 to TRBJ2-1, with 7 bases identical to TRBD2. Germline CDR1 and CDR2: SGHVS and FNYEAQ. The trim removed 2 bases at V and 7 bases at J, leaving 5 bases unmatched. There are 14 residues in the CDR3. The CDR3 bases are TGTGCCAGCAGCTTATGGGGGGGGACGAATGAGCAGTTCTTC. Translating gives CASSLWGGTNEQFF.

The genes are TRBV6-1 and TRBJ1-2, with unresolved D. This CDR3 comprises 14 residues. V lost 2 bases and J 2 bases, leaving 9 bases between the germline ends. CDR1 MNHNS and CDR2 SASEGT come from the germline V gene. The CDR3 reads CASSELSVNYGYTF. The CDR3 region has the DNA TGTGCCAGCAGTGAACTATCGGTCAACTATGGCTACACCTTC.

The V call is TRBV3-1 (or the pseudogene TRBV3-2), the J call TRBJ1-1; TRBD1 is a possible D gene (5 bases). The CDR3 has 16 amino acids. Germline V gives CDR1 LGHDT, CDR2 YNNKEL (reference sequence). With 1 base removed from V and 0 bases from J, the gap between germline ends came to 12 bases. This CDR3 reads CASSQGETVMNTEAFF. The DNA for the CDR3 is TGTGCCAGCAGCCAAGGCGAGACAGTCATGAACACTGAAGCTTTCTTT.

This chain joins TRBV2 and TRBJ2-1; the D is unclear. The CDR3 sequence is 14 residues long. Germline values: CDR1 SNHLY, CDR2 FYNNEI. The V gene lost 6 bases and the J gene lost 9 bases, with 18 bases spanning the gap. The DNA of the CDR3 is TGTGCCAGCAGCCCCCTAGTTGGCAATACTGAGCAGTTCTTC. This gives the protein CASSPLVGNTEQFF.

The rearrangement joins TRBV6-1 to TRBJ2-3; 12 bases align to TRBD2. Trimming removed 0 bases from V and 0 bases from J; junction bases left unmatched: 4. From germline, CDR1 is MNHNS and CDR2 SASEGT. This CDR3 comprises 18 residues. CDR3 coding DNA: TGTGCCAGCAGTGAAGCCGGGACTAGCGGGTGGAGCACAGATACGCAGTATTTT. Its translation: CASSEAGTSGWSTDTQYF.

The chain combines TRBV2 with TRBJ1-1, with D uncertain. There are 14 residues in the CDR3. Per germline, CDR1 SNHLY and CDR2 FYNNEI. Trimming removed 0 bases at V and 6 bases at J, with 11 bases between. CDR3 DNA sequence: TGTGCCAGCAGTGAAGCGCTTCATATACCTGAAGCTTTCTTT. Translation gives CASSEALHIPEAFF.

The genes are TRBV3-1 (or the pseudogene TRBV3-2) and TRBJ2-1; 8 bases map to TRBD2. There are 12 residues in the CDR3. With V trimmed by 2 bases and J by 16 bases, 7 bases remained unmatched. Per germline, CDR1 LGHDT and CDR2 YNNKEL (reference sequence). The CDR3 sequence is CASSQRTSRTFF. In nucleotides, the CDR3 is TGTGCCAGCAGCCAAAGGACTAGCCGGACCTTCTTC.

The J gene is TRBJ1-2, the V gene TRBV21-1; the D call of TRBD1 is as the table states it, not checked on the DNA. TRBV21-1 is shown as a pseudogene. CDR3 size: 15 residues. The CDR3 is CASSVPETGGRGYTF. DNA of the CDR3: TGTGCCAGCAGCGTCCCGGAAACAGGGGGTCGTGGCTACACCTTC.

The chain uses TRBV4-1 and TRBJ2-7; 9 bases map to TRBD1. The CDR3 loop spans 15 amino acids. V lost 2 bases and J lost 2; bases outside the gene matches: 4. Germline V gene lookup returns CDR1 MGHRA and CDR2 YSYEKL. CDR3 sequence (DNA): TGCGCCAGCAGCCAAAAACAGGGGGCGGCCTACGAGCAGTACTTC. It translates to CASSQKQGAAYEQYF.

A single count supports this clone. The chain uses TRBV5-6 and TRBJ1-5; a possible D gene is TRBD1 (5 bases). Germline CDR1 SGHDT, CDR2 YYEEEE. V was clipped by 4 bases and J by 4 bases, with 15 bases between them. The CDR3 spans 15 residues. CDR3 residues: CASSPRFGGNQPQHF. As DNA, the CDR3 is TGTGCCAGCAGCCCCCGTTTCGGGGGAAATCAGCCCCAGCATTTT.

DNA for the CDR3: TGTGCCAGTACTTACGGAGATCAGCCCCAGCATTTT. Translated: CASTYGDQPQHF. The genes are TRBV19 and TRBJ1-5, with D uncertain. From germline, CDR1 is LNHDA and CDR2 SQIVND (reference sequence). V lost 7 bases, J lost 5 bases, and 9 bases lay in between. The CDR3 covers 12 residues.

The chain couples TRBV15 to TRBJ1-2, with D possibly matching TRBD1 (6 bases). This CDR3 contains 17 residues. V shed 4 bases and J shed 4 bases, with 22 bases lying between them. Germline loops: CDR1 LNHNV, CDR2 YYDKDF (reference sequence). Here the CDR3 DNA reads TGTGCCACCAGCAAAGAGAGGACGGGGGCAATGGGCTATGGCTACACCTTC. Translated, it gives CATSKERTGAMGYGYTF.

This clone has just a few counts. The gene calls are TRBV2 and TRBJ1-1, with D possibly TRBD1 on 6 matching bases. Per germline, CDR1 SNHLY and CDR2 FYNNEI. The CDR3 is 14 amino acids. Trimming shortened V by 6 bases and J by 4 bases, and 15 bases separated the two germline ends. The CDR3 loop reads CASREDSWGTEAFF. DNA of the CDR3: TGTGCCAGCAGGGAGGACAGCTGGGGCACTGAAGCTTTCTTT.

The rearrangement uses TRBV5-4 and TRBJ2-7; possible D gene TRBD1, 5 bases. This CDR3 region has 17 residues. Germline CDR1 SGHNT, CDR2 YYREEE (reference sequence). V was trimmed by 0 bases and J by 0 bases, leaving 16 bases between them. Written as DNA, the CDR3 is TGTGCCAGCAGCTTGGGATTCGGGCAGGGCAGCTCCTACGAGCAGTACTTC. This translates into CASSLGFGQGSSYEQYF.

The sample holds one count of this clone. This rearrangement joins TRBV29-1 to TRBJ1-6, with D possibly matching TRBD1 (5 bases). Germline loops: CDR1 SQVTM, CDR2 ANQGSEA. This CDR3 is 13 amino acids long. V lost 7 bases and J 6 bases, leaving 13 bases between the germline ends. The chain's CDR3 is CSARDGFNSPLHF. The CDR3 region has the DNA TGCAGCGCGCGGGACGGATTTAATTCACCCCTCCACTTT.

J is TRBJ1-1 and V is TRBV27; D possibly corresponds to TRBD1 (6 bases). This CDR3 contains 14 residues. Germline V gene data show CDR1 as MNHEY and CDR2 as SMNVEV (reference sequence). Trimming stripped 6 bases from V and 0 bases from J, with 11 bases between. CDR3 nucleotide sequence: TGTGCCAGCAGGGACAGAAATGTGAACACTGAAGCTTTCTTT. Its translation is CASRDRNVNTEAFF.